These 5 T cell receptor beta chains share one sample of origin, sequenced in a study of blood T cell repertoires in COVID-19. Profiled with immunoSEQ multiplex PCR; TCRdb holds only in-frame clones, not every one. Counted here are roughly 180,000 clones, more than 85% occurring once; the ten biggest clones make up around 0.99%. Sequenced material: peripheral blood. These receptors were obtained from a man aged 18 to 30 with acute or convalescent COVID-19.

V usage is TRBV5-5 and J usage is TRBJ1-3; the D gene is possibly TRBD1 (5 bases). Trimming pared 0 bases from V and 0 bases from J, leaving 10 bases between. The CDR3 length is 16 residues. Germline V gives CDR1 SGHKS, CDR2 YYEKEE (reference sequence). The CDR3 protein is CASSLGGVGSGNTIYF. The CDR3, as DNA: TGTGCCAGCAGCTTGGGGGGCGTCGGCTCTGGAAACACCATATATTTT. Using reference TRBV5-5 and TRBJ1-3 for the parts outside the CDR3, the full variable domain is DAGVTQSPTHLIKTRGQQVTLRCSPISGHKSVSWYQQVLGQGPQFIFQYYEKEERGRGNFPDRFSARQFPNYSSELNVNALLLGDSALYLCASSLGGVGSGNTIYFGEGSWLTVV.

Here the CDR3 reads CASRKGGDIQYF. CDR3 nucleotides: TGTGCCAGCAGAAAAGGCGGGGACATTCAGTACTTC. The V and J genes are TRBV12-3 or TRBV12-4 and TRBJ2-4, with D perhaps TRBD2 (6 bases). The ends were cut back, 6 bases at V and 8 bases at J, with 11 bases in the middle. This CDR3 comprises 12 residues.

The V and J genes are TRBV7-9 and TRBJ2-7; 7 bases line up with TRBD1. The germline gives CDR1 SEHNR, CDR2 FQNEAQ (reference sequence). This CDR3 is 14 amino acids long. V shed 5 bases and J 2 bases; nucleotides not matched to a gene: 6. CDR3 nucleotides: TGTGCCAGCAGCCCCCGGGACAGAGCCTACGAGCAGTACTTC. Amino acid sequence: CASSPRDRAYEQYF.

The chain is built from TRBV6-6 and TRBJ1-6; TRBD1 matches 7 bases. The CDR3 consists of 17 residues. The V and J ends lost 5 bases and 6 bases, in that order; junction bases with no gene match: 13. Germline V gene lookup returns CDR1 MNHNY and CDR2 SVGAGI (reference sequence). The CDR3 coding sequence is TGTGCCAGCAGTCAATTTTCGACAGGGCCCCTTAATTCACCCCTCCACTTT. Translating gives CASSQFSTGPLNSPLHF.

This clone occurred a few times. The chain combines TRBV3-1 (or the pseudogene TRBV3-2) with TRBJ2-1; 13 bases match TRBD2. The germline V gene encodes CDR1 LGHDT and CDR2 YNNKEL (reference sequence). With V trimmed by 0 bases and J by 5 bases, 10 bases remained unmatched. The CDR3 runs to 19 residues. The CDR3 nucleotides are TGTGCCAGCAGCCAAGATCAAAGAGGACTAGCGGGGGAACACAATGAGCAGTTCTTC. It encodes CASSQDQRGLAGEHNEQFF.